This paragraph covers one T cell receptor beta chain sequence. Its specificity is unknown. Different DNA sequences within this sample yield the same CDR3. Libraries were prepared by immunoSEQ multiplex PCR; TCRdb keeps only in-frame clonotypes and omits some of them. The top ten hold 6.5% to 8% of the sample, which has about 130,000 clones, over 80% seen once. The germline V gene encodes CDR1 KGHSH and CDR2 LQKENI. The CDR3 contains 15 residues. The V segment lost 6 bases and the J segment 7 bases; nucleotides outside the gene matches: 14. The sample originates from a study of T cell responses to AZD1222 COVID-19 vaccine. Study-level results: Only a handful of AZD1222 recipients tested seropositive at baseline. Repertoire sampling was restricted to post-peak T cell response timepoints. Increases in Spike-specific TCR breadth and depth were seen after two AZD1222 doses.

Here the sequenced sample was peripheral blood, taken 28 days after the second AZD1222 dose. This TCR derives from an adult who received the AZD1222 COVID-19 vaccine. V usage is TRBV18 and J usage is TRBJ1-1; 7 bases line up with TRBD1. CDR3 region: CASSPRDIRGLEAFF. The DNA of the CDR3 is TGTGCCAGCTCGCCCAGGGACATAAGGGGGCTTGAAGCTTTCTTT. The full variable domain, with the rest looked up from reference TRBV18 and TRBJ1-1, is NAGVMQNPRHLVRRRGQEARLRCSPMKGHSHVYWYRQLPEEGLKFMVYLQKENIIDESGMPKERFSAEFPKEGPSILRIQQVVRGDSAAYFCASSPRDIRGLEAFFGQGTRLTVV.